Here is one T cell receptor beta chain with its context. No antigen is known for it. At one of its ends the junction is not consistent with the germline gene, which may arise from a read error. The CDR3 extends over 13 amino acids. From germline, CDR1 is SEHNR and CDR2 FQNEAQ (reference sequence). cDNA libraries of TCR beta carried unique molecular identifiers. The source material, 1 to 10 million T cells, gave rise to about 500,000 cDNA molecules. TCRdb processed the PCR reads anew with MiXCR; each CDR3 protein has one entry. The sample holds approximately 460,000 distinct CDR3 sequences; over 35% are singletons and the top ten take about 12%. This sample is drawn from a study of post-analysis software for immune sequencing data. About the research overall: The cohort encompassed relapsing-remitting, secondary progressive and progressive-relapsing multiple sclerosis disease courses.

Study conclusions and caveats: Patients with multiple sclerosis recorded significantly lower normalized Chao1 diversity than controls, the study found. Under the F measure, samples that were prepared in one batch clustered strongly together. In patients, TRBV5-6, TRBV5-1 and TRBV20-1 belonged to roughly 5 TRBV segments found more frequently than in controls.

Specimen: blood. The rearrangement joins TRBV7-9 to TRBJ2-1; the D is unclear. The source of this sequence is a girl aged 5 to 17 with multiple sclerosis. The CDR3 bases are TGTGCTAGCAGCTTCGGGTCGAGCGATGAGCAGTTCTTC. It is translated as CASSFGSSDEQFF.